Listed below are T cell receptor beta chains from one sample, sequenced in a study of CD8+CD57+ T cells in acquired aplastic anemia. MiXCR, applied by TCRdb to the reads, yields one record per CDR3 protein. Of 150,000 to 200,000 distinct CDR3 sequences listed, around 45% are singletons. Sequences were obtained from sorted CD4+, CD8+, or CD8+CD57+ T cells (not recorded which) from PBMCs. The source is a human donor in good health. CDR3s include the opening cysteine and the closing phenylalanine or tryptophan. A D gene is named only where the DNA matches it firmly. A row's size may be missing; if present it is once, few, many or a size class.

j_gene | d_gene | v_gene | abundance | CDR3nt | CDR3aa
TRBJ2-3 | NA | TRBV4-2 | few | TGTGCCAGCAGCCAATCTCGGGGGGCCGAAATTAGCACAGATACGCAGTATTTT | CASSQSRGAEISTDTQYF
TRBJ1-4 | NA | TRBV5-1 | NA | TGCGCCAGCAGCTTGGGGGGGGGTGAAAAACTGTTTTTT | CASSLGGGEKLFF
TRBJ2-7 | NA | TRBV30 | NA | TGTGCCTGGAGTGCGGGGGGGACAGCCTCCTACGAGCAGTACTTC | CAWSAGGTASYEQYF
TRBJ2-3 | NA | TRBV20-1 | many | TGCAGTGCTAGCCTATTCACAGATACGCAGTATTTT | CSASLFTDTQYF
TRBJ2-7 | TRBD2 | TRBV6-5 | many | TGTGCCAGCAGACCCCCTAGCGGGAGGGCCTACGAGCAGTACTTC | CASRPPSGRAYEQYF
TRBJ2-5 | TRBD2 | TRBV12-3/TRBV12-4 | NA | TGTGCCAGCAGCTTTCTAGCGGTCCAAGAGACCCAGTACTTC | CASSFLAVQETQYF
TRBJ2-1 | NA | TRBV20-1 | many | TGCAGTGCTCTCAATTGGCGCAACTACAATGAGCAGTTCTTC | CSALNWRNYNEQFF
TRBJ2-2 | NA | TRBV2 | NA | TGTGCCTGCACCGGGGGGACAGGCTACAATGAGCTGTTTTTT | CACTGGTGYNELFF
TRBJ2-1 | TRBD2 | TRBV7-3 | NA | TGTGCCAGCACTGTCAGTCGGGAGGCCCGGAACAATGAGCAGTTCTTC | CASTVSREARNNEQFF
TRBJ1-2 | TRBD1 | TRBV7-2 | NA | TGTGCCAGCAGCAAGTCCCGGGACAGGGGGCAAGGCTACACCTTC | CASSKSRDRGQGYTF
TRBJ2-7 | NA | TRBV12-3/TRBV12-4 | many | TGTGCCAGCAGGTTAAACCCGGGAACAGGATCCTACGAGCAGTACTTC | CASRLNPGTGSYEQYF
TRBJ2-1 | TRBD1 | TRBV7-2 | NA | TGTGCCAGCAGCCTAAGACAGGGGGATGAGCAGTTCTTC | CASSLRQGDEQFF
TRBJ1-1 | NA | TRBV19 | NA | TGTGCCAGTAGTATTGAGTTTCCGGGACACCCGAACACTGAAGCTTTCTTT | CASSIEFPGHPNTEAFF
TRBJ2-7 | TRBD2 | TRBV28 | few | TGTGCCAGCAGTTTGGGAGGGGCACAGAGCTCCTACGAGCAGTACTTC | CASSLGGAQSSYEQYF
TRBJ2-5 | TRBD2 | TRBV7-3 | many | TGTGCCAGCAGCCCAACCGGGACTAGCGTTACGGAGACCCAGTACTTC | CASSPTGTSVTETQYF
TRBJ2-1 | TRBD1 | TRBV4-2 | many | TGTGCCAGCAGCCAAGATGGTAGGGGGCATGAGCAGTTCTTC | CASSQDGRGHEQFF
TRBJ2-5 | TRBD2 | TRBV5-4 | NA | TGTGCCAGCAGCGGCGGACTAGCGGGAGGGGGAGAGACCCAGTACTTC | CASSGGLAGGGETQYF
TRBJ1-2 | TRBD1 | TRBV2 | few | TGTGCCAGCACGACAGGGGCGTTTAGGTATGGCTACACCTTC | CASTTGAFRYGYTF
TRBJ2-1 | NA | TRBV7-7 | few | TGTGCCAGCAGCTTAGCGGGAGTCTACAATGAGCAGTTCTTC | CASSLAGVYNEQFF
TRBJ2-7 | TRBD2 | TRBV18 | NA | TGTGCCAGCTCACCACCCGCTAGCGGGGGTTCCTACGAGCAGTACTTC | CASSPPASGGSYEQYF
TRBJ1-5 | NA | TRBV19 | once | TGTGCCAGTAGTATGACCGGTCCAAATCCCCAGCATTTT | CASSMTGPNPQHF
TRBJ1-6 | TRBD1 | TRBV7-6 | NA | TGTGCCAGCAGCGATCGACAGGGGGCAGGATCACCCCTCCACTTT | CASSDRQGAGSPLHF
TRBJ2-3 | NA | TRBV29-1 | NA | TGCAGCGCCCGGACGCCATACACAGATACGCAGTATTTT | CSARTPYTDTQYF
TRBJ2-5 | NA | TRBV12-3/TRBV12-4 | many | TGTGCCAGCAAAGGAGGCAGCCAAGAGACCCAGTACTTC | CASKGGSQETQYF
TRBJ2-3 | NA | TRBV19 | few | TGTGCCAGTAGTATAGCGGGCACAGATACGCAGTATTTT | CASSIAGTDTQYF
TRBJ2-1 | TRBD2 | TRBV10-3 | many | TGTGCCATCTCCGATGGAGGACTAGCGGGAGCCAATGAGCAGTTCTTC | CAISDGGLAGANEQFF
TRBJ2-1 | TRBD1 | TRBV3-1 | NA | TGTGCCAGCAGCCAAAATCGACCGGGACAGGGGGCATCTGAGCAGTTCTTC | CASSQNRPGQGASEQFF
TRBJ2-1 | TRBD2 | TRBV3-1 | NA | TGTGCCAGCAGCCAAGAGTCAGGTCTAGCGGGAGTGAATGAGCAGTTCTTC | CASSQESGLAGVNEQFF
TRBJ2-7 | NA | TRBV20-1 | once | TGCAGTGCTAGTATTCCGGGGGTCATCTACGAGCAGTACTTC | CSASIPGVIYEQYF
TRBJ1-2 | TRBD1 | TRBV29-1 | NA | TGCAGCGTTGGGACAGGCTCCTATGGCTACACCTTC | CSVGTGSYGYTF
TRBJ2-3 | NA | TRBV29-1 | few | TGTAGCGTTGACAGCACCACTAGCACAGATACGCAGTATTTT | CSVDSTTSTDTQYF